This T cell receptor (beta chain) originates from a study of T cells in Graves' hyperthyroidism and ophthalmopathy. About the research overall: Peripheral blood was acquired at first diagnosis, ahead of any therapy whatsoever.

Study-wide points: Ophthalmopathy stood apart from stable hyperthyroidism in a 13 V-J model. Blood also contained most expanded thyroid clonotypes above 0.001.

V shed 3 bases and J shed 0 bases, with 9 bases lying between them. This CDR3 comprises 15 residues. Researchers took RNA transcripts and amplified the TCR beta CDR3 regions from them. In the first-round RT-PCR of the TCR CDR3, the HTBI primer set was used. TCRdb reprocessed the multiplex PCR reads via MiXCR and lists one record per CDR3 protein. The sample shows more than 500,000 distinct CDR3 sequences, roughly 15% of them seen only once. There are many counts of this clonotype. Its cognate antigen is unknown. The TCR comes from a woman aged 30 to 39 with Graves' ophthalmopathy. Sequences were obtained from blood. The genes are TRBV12-3 or TRBV12-4 and TRBJ1-5; D remains unclear. CDR3 loop: CASSFQVNSNQPQHF. The CDR3 DNA sequence: TGTGCCAGCAGTTTTCAGGTGAATAGCAATCAGCCCCAGCATTTT.